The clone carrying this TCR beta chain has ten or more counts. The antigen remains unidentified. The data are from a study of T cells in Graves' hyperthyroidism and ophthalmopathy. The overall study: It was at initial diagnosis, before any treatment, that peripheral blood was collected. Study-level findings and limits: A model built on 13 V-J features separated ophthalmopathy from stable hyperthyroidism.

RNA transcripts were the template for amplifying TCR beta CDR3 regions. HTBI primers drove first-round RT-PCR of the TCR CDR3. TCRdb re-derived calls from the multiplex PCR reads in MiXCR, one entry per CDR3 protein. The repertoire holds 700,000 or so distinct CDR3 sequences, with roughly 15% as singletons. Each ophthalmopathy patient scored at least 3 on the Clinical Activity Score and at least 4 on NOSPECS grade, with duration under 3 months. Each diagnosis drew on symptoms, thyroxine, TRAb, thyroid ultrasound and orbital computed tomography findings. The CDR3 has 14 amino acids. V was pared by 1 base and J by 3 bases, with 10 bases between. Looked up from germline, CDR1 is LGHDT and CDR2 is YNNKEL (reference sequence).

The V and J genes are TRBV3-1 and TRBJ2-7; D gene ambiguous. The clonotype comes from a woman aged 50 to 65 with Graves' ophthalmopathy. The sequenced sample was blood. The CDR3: CASSQGLFNYEQYF. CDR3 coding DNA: TGTGCCAGCAGCCAAGGACTCTTTAACTACGAGCAGTACTTC.